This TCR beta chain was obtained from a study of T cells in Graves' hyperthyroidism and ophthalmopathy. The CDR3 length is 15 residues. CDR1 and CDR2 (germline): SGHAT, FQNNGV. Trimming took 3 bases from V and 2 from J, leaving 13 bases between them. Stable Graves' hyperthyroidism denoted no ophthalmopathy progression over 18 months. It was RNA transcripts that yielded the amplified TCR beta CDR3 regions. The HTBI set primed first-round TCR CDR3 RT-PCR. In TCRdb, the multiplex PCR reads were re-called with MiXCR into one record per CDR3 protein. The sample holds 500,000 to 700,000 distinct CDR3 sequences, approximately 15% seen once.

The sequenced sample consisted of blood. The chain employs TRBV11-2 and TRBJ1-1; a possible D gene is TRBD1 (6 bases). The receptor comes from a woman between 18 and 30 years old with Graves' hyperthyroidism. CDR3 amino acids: CASSFSGTNNTEAFF. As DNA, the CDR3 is TGTGCCAGCAGCTTTAGCGGGACAAACAACACTGAAGCTTTCTTT.